The next 24 T cell receptor beta chains were all read from a single sample in a study of control samples from healthy donors and cancer patients. TCRdb's table, derived via immunoSEQ multiplex PCR, lists solely in-frame clones and lacks some. Of over 50,000 clones in the sample, roughly 95% were seen once. Sequencing was performed on blood. Every receptor here comes from a woman aged 18 to 35 in good health.

This rearrangement joins TRBV18 to TRBJ1-2; D call uncertain. V gave up 0 bases and J gave up 4 bases, with 12 bases separating them. Germline CDR1 KGHSH, CDR2 LQKENI. The CDR3 sequence is 15 residues long. CDR3 nucleotides: TGTGCCAGCTCACCACCAGGGAGTGATCTCTATGGCTACACCTTC. Translating it yields CASSPPGSDLYGYTF.

The chain employs TRBV11-2 and TRBJ1-1; no clear D. Germline-derived CDR1 and CDR2 are SGHAT and FQNNGV. V was cut by 5 bases and J by 5 bases, with 12 bases left in between. The CDR3 loop spans 13 amino acids. The CDR3 sequence: CASSLGLLTEAFF. As DNA, the CDR3 is TGTGCCAGCAGCCTCGGACTGTTGACTGAAGCTTTCTTT.

The chain combines TRBV28 with TRBJ1-2, with D perhaps TRBD1 (5 bases). Germline lookup yields CDR1 MDHEN and CDR2 SYDVKM. V lost 6 bases and J lost 8, with 19 bases in between. The CDR3 is 14 amino acids. The CDR3 sequence is CASSRGGDSGGYTF. CDR3 coding DNA: TGTGCCAGCAGCCGGGGAGGGGACTCCGGGGGCTACACCTTC.

The V and J genes are TRBV11-2 and TRBJ1-1; D not resolved. Trimming took 1 base from V and 2 from J, leaving 11 bases between them. Germline V CDR1 and CDR2: SGHAT, FQNNGV. The CDR3 is made up of 15 amino acids. The CDR3 DNA sequence: TGTGCCAGCAGCTTAGCGGCGGTCTTCAACACTGAAGCTTTCTTT. It is translated as CASSLAAVFNTEAFF.

This chain connects TRBV6-1 to TRBJ1-1, with unresolved D. The CDR3 runs to 15 residues. Germline V gives CDR1 MNHNS, CDR2 SASEGT. Trimming cost V 2 bases and J 0 bases, with 10 bases left between them. In DNA, the CDR3 is TGTGCCAGCAGTGAATGGGGTTCCTTGAACACTGAAGCTTTCTTT. Translation gives CASSEWGSLNTEAFF.

The CDR3 bases are TGTGCCAGCTCGGGGGACAGGGGGCCCTACAATGAGCAGTTCTTC. Protein product: CASSGDRGPYNEQFF. This sequence joins TRBV18 and TRBJ2-1; 12 bases are shared with TRBD1. The junction had 2 bases not matched to a gene; V was cut back by 6 bases and J by 2 bases. The V gene's germline CDR1 is KGHSH and CDR2 LQKENI. The CDR3 extends over 15 amino acids.

The V call is TRBV29-1, the J call TRBJ1-2; D is ambiguous. Germline V gene data show CDR1 as SQVTM and CDR2 as ANQGSEA. The length of the CDR3 is 13 residues. The CDR3 DNA sequence: TGCAGTGCCGCGCGGGGAATAGACTATGGCTACACCTTC. Its protein product is CSAARGIDYGYTF. Together with reference TRBV29-1 and TRBJ1-2, the CDR3 gives the full variable domain: SAVISQKPSRDICQRGTSLTIQCQVDSQVTMMFWYRQQPGQSLTLIATANQGSEATYESGFVIDKFPISRPNLTFSTLTVSNMSPEDSSIYLCSAARGIDYGYTFGSGTRLTVV.

This rearrangement joins TRBV28 to TRBJ1-1; 8 bases align to TRBD1. Germline assignment: CDR1 MDHEN and CDR2 SYDVKM. This CDR3 has 15 amino acids. V shed 7 bases and J 1 base; nucleotides not matched to a gene: 8. The CDR3: CASTLPGGANTEAFF. The CDR3 DNA is TGTGCCAGCACGCTACCAGGGGGCGCGAACACTGAAGCTTTCTTT.

The CDR3 protein is CASSPTGQGNQPQHF. DNA of the CDR3: TGTGCCAGCTCACCAACCGGCCAGGGGAATCAGCCCCAGCATTTT. V is TRBV18 and J is TRBJ1-5; D may be TRBD1 (6 bases). The CDR3 loop spans 15 amino acids. Germline values: CDR1 KGHSH, CDR2 LQKENI. V lost 2 bases and J lost 4, with 12 bases in between. Using reference TRBV18 and TRBJ1-5 for the parts outside the CDR3, the full variable domain is NAGVMQNPRHLVRRRGQEARLRCSPMKGHSHVYWYRQLPEEGLKFMVYLQKENIIDESGMPKERFSAEFPKEGPSILRIQQVVRGDSAAYFCASSPTGQGNQPQHFGDGTRLSIL.

The chain links TRBV6-8 to TRBJ1-1; no clear D. CDR3 length: 15 amino acids. Germline CDR1 and CDR2: MNHGY and SAAAGT. Deletions cut 7 bases from V and 0 bases from J, with 15 bases between. The CDR3 protein is CASIPLIGLNTEAFF. The DNA for the CDR3 is TGTGCCAGCATCCCCCTGATTGGCCTGAACACTGAAGCTTTCTTT.

This chain uses TRBV12-5 with TRBJ2-1; 13 bases match TRBD2. Losses at the gene ends were 3 bases for V and 3 bases for J; bases not matched to a gene: 14. The germline CDR1 and CDR2 sequences are LGHNT and FRNRAP. This CDR3 comprises 20 residues. The CDR3, as DNA: TGTGCTAGTGGTTTTCTCATCGGGACTAGCGGGGTAGGAGTCTACAATGAGCAGTTCTTC. The encoded protein is CASGFLIGTSGVGVYNEQFF.

The chain links TRBV4-1 to TRBJ2-1; possibly TRBD2 for D (5 bases). Germline values: CDR1 MGHRA, CDR2 YSYEKL. The CDR3 spans 15 residues. The V end lost 1 base, the J end lost 8 bases, and 15 bases lay between the germline ends. The CDR3 DNA reads as TGCGCCAGCAGCCAAGTACCCGGACTGTTCGATGAGCAGTTCTTC. It yields the protein CASSQVPGLFDEQFF.

Points on this clone: Other nucleotide sequences from this sample produce the same CDR3. The rearrangement links TRBV30 to TRBJ1-5; D perhaps matches TRBD1 (5 bases). The CDR3 sequence is 12 residues long. V was clipped by 0 bases and J by 9 bases, with 9 bases between them. CDR1 and CDR2 from the germline V gene are GTSNPN and SVGIG (reference sequence). CDR3 loop: CAWSVRGRPQHF. The DNA of the CDR3 is TGTGCCTGGAGTGTACGGGGCAGGCCCCAGCATTTT.

The chain uses TRBV20-1 and TRBJ2-1, with 12 positions matching TRBD2. Germline CDR1 reads DFQATT; CDR2 reads SNEGSKA (reference sequence). Losses at the gene ends were 3 bases for V and 1 base for J; bases not matched to a gene: 7. CDR3 length: 17 amino acids. CDR3: CSASKLAGGFSYNEQFF. The CDR3 region has the DNA TGCAGTGCTAGTAAACTAGCGGGGGGTTTTTCCTACAATGAGCAGTTCTTC.

This chain joins TRBV27 and TRBJ2-1; weak D call: TRBD2 (6 bases). The V and J ends lost 0 bases and 0 bases respectively, with 9 bases between them. Germline V gene data show CDR1 as MNHEY and CDR2 as SMNVEV (reference sequence). The CDR3 contains 16 residues. Here the CDR3 reads CASSLSSGDSYNEQFF. The DNA for the CDR3 is TGTGCCAGCAGTTTATCGTCGGGAGACTCCTACAATGAGCAGTTCTTC.

This clone has only one observation. The chain couples TRBV19 to TRBJ2-5; D is possibly TRBD2 (6 bases). The length of the CDR3 is 12 residues. The germline V and J ends were trimmed by 3 bases and 5 bases, with 7 bases remaining between them. Germline assignment: CDR1 LNHDA and CDR2 SQIVND (reference sequence). CDR3 coding DNA: TGTGCCAGTAGTATTCGGGGGGAGACCCAGTACTTC. It encodes CASSIRGETQYF. Full variable domain (rest looked up from reference TRBV19 and TRBJ2-5): DGGITQSPKYLFRKEGQNVTLSCEQNLNHDAMYWYRQDPGQGLRLIYYSQIVNDFQKGDIAEGYSVSREKKESFPLTVTSAQKNPTAFYLCASSIRGETQYFGPGTRLLVL.

CDR3 amino acids: CATSRDRLLGTEAFF. The CDR3 region has the DNA TGTGCCACCAGCAGAGATAGGCTCTTGGGGACTGAAGCTTTCTTT. The chain couples TRBV15 to TRBJ1-1; D not certain. The CDR3 is 15 residues long. V dropped 0 bases and J dropped 5 bases, with 13 bases sitting between them. CDR1 and CDR2 (germline): LNHNV, YYDKDF (reference sequence).

The chain recombines TRBV7-9 with TRBJ2-2; perhaps TRBD2 as D (5 bases). This CDR3 has 14 amino acids. Trimming left V 0 bases short and J 7 bases short, with 9 bases between. Germline CDR1 reads SEHNR; CDR2 reads FQNEAQ (reference sequence). Here the CDR3 reads CASSLAGRVGELFF. The CDR3 region has the DNA TGTGCCAGCAGCTTAGCTGGGAGAGTCGGGGAGCTGTTTTTT.

The J gene is TRBJ2-1, the V gene TRBV7-3; D is perhaps TRBD2 (6 bases). The CDR3 extends over 15 amino acids. Germline V gene sequence: CDR1 SGHTA, CDR2 FQGTGA. Trimming shortened V by 4 bases and J by 0 bases, and 10 bases separated the two germline ends. The CDR3: CASSSGGTSYNEQFF. DNA of the CDR3: TGTGCCAGCAGCTCCGGCGGGACCTCCTACAATGAGCAGTTCTTC.

The V and J genes are TRBV5-1 and TRBJ2-3, with unresolved D. The length of the CDR3 is 13 residues. V was trimmed by 0 bases and J by 0 bases, leaving 2 bases between them. Germline assignment: CDR1 SGHRS and CDR2 YFSETQ. The CDR3 loop is CASSLESTDTQYF. CDR3 coding DNA: TGCGCCAGCAGCTTGGAGAGCACAGATACGCAGTATTTT.

The V gene is TRBV21-1, the J gene TRBJ1-2. TRBV21-1 is a pseudogene locus. This CDR3 comprises 14 residues. CDR3 DNA: TGTGCCAGCAGCAAAGCTGAGGGTACCTATGGCTACACCTTC. Encoded protein: CASSKAEGTYGYTF.

V is TRBV28 and J is TRBJ2-1; tentatively, D is TRBD1 (6 bases). This CDR3 contains 14 residues. Germline CDR1 reads MDHEN; CDR2 reads SYDVKM. Between the trimmed V and J ends, which lost 7 bases and 4 bases, there was a span of 14 bases. In DNA, the CDR3 is TGTGCCAGCAACACCGGTACAGGGTACAATGAGCAGTTCTTC. The encoded protein is CASNTGTGYNEQFF.

As for this clone: The same CDR3 also results from other DNA sequences found in this sample. The chain employs TRBV7-2 and TRBJ1-3; 10 bases line up with TRBD1. The J segment lost 1 base and the V segment lost 1 base, leaving 4 bases of the junction unmatched. Germline lookup yields CDR1 SGHTA and CDR2 FQGNSA. The CDR3 loop spans 17 amino acids. CDR3 protein: CASSLGGQGISGNTIYF. Written as DNA, the CDR3 is TGTGCCAGCAGCTTAGGGGGACAGGGGATATCTGGAAACACCATATATTTT.

The genes are TRBV19 and TRBJ1-5; D is ambiguous. The CDR3 is 15 amino acids. Germline CDR1 is LNHDA and CDR2 is SQIVND (reference sequence). V lost 3 bases and J 9 bases, leaving 18 bases between the germline ends. The CDR3 DNA follows: TGTGCCAGTAGTATCAGCGTAAGGCCTGACCCGCCCCAGCATTTT. It codes for CASSISVRPDPPQHF.